Shown below are 8 T cell receptor beta chains from a single sample sequenced in a study of blood T cell repertoires in COVID-19. Libraries were prepared by immunoSEQ multiplex PCR; TCRdb keeps only in-frame clonotypes and omits some of them. The sample shows about 81,000 clones, 70% to 90% of them seen only once. The source material was peripheral blood. Receptors originate from a man between 70 and 80 years old with acute or convalescent COVID-19.

The V gene is TRBV5-4, the J gene TRBJ1-3; 7 nucleotides line up with TRBD1. Germline CDR1 SGHNT, CDR2 YYREEE (reference sequence). V was clipped by 0 bases and J by 0 bases; unmatched bases: 3. CDR3 size: 16 residues. The CDR3 region is CASSLAGDSSGNTIYF. The DNA for the CDR3 is TGTGCCAGCAGCTTGGCAGGGGACAGCTCTGGAAACACCATATATTTT.

The chain is built from TRBV28 and TRBJ2-1; tentatively, D is TRBD2 (6 bases). CDR3 length equals 17 residues. The germline CDR1 and CDR2 sequences are MDHEN and SYDVKM. V was cut by 5 bases and J by 3 bases, with 20 bases left in between. CDR3 nucleotides: TGTGCCAGCAGTATAAATCGGGACTCGGTTTACTACAATGAGCAGTTCTTC. It yields the protein CASSINRDSVYYNEQFF.

The V gene is TRBV27, the J gene TRBJ1-3; 7 bases match TRBD1. The ends lost 5 bases at V and 7 bases at J; junction bases unmatched: 11. The CDR3 runs 15 residues. CDR1 is MNHEY, CDR2 SMNVEV, per germline (reference sequence). The CDR3 coding sequence is TGTGCCAGCAGTCCCCGGACAGGCCCATGGAACACCATATATTTT. Encoded protein: CASSPRTGPWNTIYF.

The chain couples TRBV5-1 to TRBJ1-4; a weak D match, TRBD1 (6 bases). V was cut by 4 bases and J by 5 bases, with 24 bases left in between. Germline loops: CDR1 SGHRS, CDR2 YFSETQ. This CDR3 is 18 amino acids long. For the CDR3, the DNA is TGCGCCAGCAGCCTACAACCATTGCGACAGGACCAGAATGAAAAACTGTTTTTT. It codes for CASSLQPLRQDQNEKLFF.

This chain links TRBV11-3 with TRBJ2-1, with 10 bases lining up with TRBD2. The CDR3 is 17 residues long. V dropped 4 bases and J dropped 9; count of bases not matched to a gene: 15. Germline assignment: CDR1 SGHNT and CDR2 YENEEA. This CDR3 is CASSSTRGLAGAGEQFF. For the CDR3, the DNA is TGTGCCAGCAGCTCCACCCGGGGGCTAGCGGGAGCGGGTGAGCAGTTCTTC.

V usage is TRBV7-2 and J usage is TRBJ2-1; a possible D gene is TRBD2 (6 bases). Per the germline V gene, CDR1 is SGHTA and CDR2 is FQGNSA. Trimming took off 7 bases at V and 5 bases at J, with 18 bases between the two ends. This CDR3 region has 15 residues. The CDR3, as DNA: TGTGCCAGCACACCCTCGGGAGCCTCGCACAATGAGCAGTTCTTC. This encodes CASTPSGASHNEQFF.

This clone has a single count. This CDR3 is CASRVGLAGPGWNNEQFF. DNA for the CDR3: TGTGCCAGTAGGGTGGGACTAGCGGGACCGGGCTGGAACAATGAGCAGTTCTTC. J is TRBJ2-1 and V is TRBV19, with 13 nucleotides matching TRBD2. The germline V gene encodes CDR1 LNHDA and CDR2 SQIVND (reference sequence). The CDR3 has 18 residues. The V and J ends lost 6 bases and 5 bases, in that order; junction bases with no gene match: 13.

The chain is built from TRBV4-3 and TRBJ2-7; no definite D call. The CDR3 consists of 9 residues. V was shortened by 5 bases and J by 9 bases, with 5 bases between the two germline ends. CDR1 and CDR2 from the germline V gene are LGHNA and YSLEER. The CDR3 nucleotides are TGCGCCAGCAGCAATAGGCAGTACTTC. Its protein is CASSNRQYF.